Below, 18 T cell receptor beta chains from the same sample are listed, as sequenced in a study of monozygotic twins with inflammatory bowel disease. Reprocessing the 5' RACE reads, TCRdb reports a single entry for every CDR3 protein and omits DNA. The listing contains about 200,000 distinct CDR3 sequences. The sample was blood. These receptors were collected from a human donor with ulcerative colitis or Crohn's disease, or a healthy co-twin of an affected twin (not recorded which).

The chain joins TRBV7-8 to TRBJ2-1; the D call from TCRdb, TRBD1, cannot be confirmed without DNA. The CDR3 length is 15 residues. Germline V gene lookup returns CDR1 SGHVS and CDR2 FQNEAQ. The CDR3 here is CASSLGRRSYNEQFF.

The chain carries TRBV5-6 and TRBJ1-4. Germline V gene sequence: CDR1 SGHDT, CDR2 YYEEEE. This CDR3 is 13 amino acids long. The CDR3 protein is CASSFQPDEKLFF.

V gene TRBV12-3 or TRBV12-4 combines with J gene TRBJ1-4; the TCRdb call, TRBD1, lacks DNA for checking. CDR3 length equals 16 residues. The CDR3 sequence is CASRSTGKGANEKLFF.

The V gene is TRBV3-1, the J gene TRBJ2-1; as DNA is missing, the TRBD1 call by TCRdb cannot be tested. Germline V gives CDR1 LGHDT, CDR2 YNNKEL (reference sequence). The CDR3 totals 17 residues. The CDR3 reads CASSQGFTGERGNEQFF.

This chain joins TRBV5-1 and TRBJ2-7; TCRdb's D call of TRBD1 is untestable without DNA. The germline CDR1 and CDR2 sequences are SGHRS and YFSETQ. The CDR3 is 15 amino acids. The CDR3 is CASSLLGQGVHEQYF. The whole variable domain, remainder taken from reference TRBV5-1 and TRBJ2-7, is KAGVTQTPRYLIKTRGQQVTLSCSPISGHRSVSWYQQTPGQGLQFLFEYFSETQRNKGNFPGRFSGRQFSNSRSEMNVSTLELGDSALYLCASSLLGQGVHEQYFGPGTRLTVT.

The CDR3 here is CASSQESYGYTF. The chain joins TRBV4-1 to TRBJ1-2. This CDR3 is 12 amino acids long. The V gene's germline CDR1 is MGHRA and CDR2 YSYEKL.

The J gene is TRBJ2-2, the V gene TRBV12-3 or TRBV12-4. The CDR3 is 12 residues long. Here the CDR3 reads CASSLHFGELFF.

This CDR3 reads CASSGGRGGETQYF. The rearrangement joins TRBV27 to TRBJ2-5; lacking DNA, the TRBD1 call made by TCRdb goes unchecked. CDR3 size: 14 residues. Germline loops: CDR1 MNHEY, CDR2 SMNVEV (reference sequence).

The chain links TRBV2 to TRBJ2-2; TCRdb proposes TRBD2, but this gene call is untestable without DNA. CDR3 size: 14 residues. CDR1 and CDR2 (germline): SNHLY, FYNNEI. CDR3 amino acids: CASRGRVGTGELFF.

The CDR3 protein is CASSPGGLDTEAFF. The chain employs TRBV5-1 and TRBJ1-1; without DNA, the TCRdb call of TRBD1 cannot be checked. CDR3 size: 14 residues. Germline V gene sequence: CDR1 SGHRS, CDR2 YFSETQ.

CDR3 sequence reads: CASSFTTPGGMSKNIQYF. The chain joins TRBV6-5 to TRBJ2-4; TCRdb picks TRBD1, but there is no DNA to check that call. This CDR3 has 18 amino acids. Germline lookup yields CDR1 MNHEY and CDR2 SVGAGI.

This rearrangement joins TRBV28 to TRBJ2-1; TCRdb's D call, TRBD2, is unchecked because there is no DNA. Germline loops: CDR1 MDHEN, CDR2 SYDVKM. CDR3 size: 15 residues. This chain's CDR3 is CASSPGTSSNNEQFF.

The chain joins TRBV29-1 to TRBJ1-5; TCRdb's D call, TRBD1, is unchecked because there is no DNA. The CDR3 spans 13 residues. Germline V lookup: CDR1 SQVTM, CDR2 ANQGSEA. CDR3 in amino acids: CSVRQGADQPQHF.

This chain links TRBV5-1 with TRBJ2-7; TCRdb lists TRBD1, though no DNA is available to test this call. The CDR3 has 17 amino acids. Germline V gives CDR1 SGHRS, CDR2 YFSETQ. This CDR3 reads CASSVDEWDSISYEQYF. The complete variable domain, with remaining parts taken from reference TRBV5-1 and TRBJ2-7, reads KAGVTQTPRYLIKTRGQQVTLSCSPISGHRSVSWYQQTPGQGLQFLFEYFSETQRNKGNFPGRFSGRQFSNSRSEMNVSTLELGDSALYLCASSVDEWDSISYEQYFGPGTRLTVT.

The chain has TRBV5-1 and TRBJ2-3; as DNA is missing, the TRBD2 call by TCRdb cannot be tested. The CDR3 consists of 14 residues. Per the germline V gene, CDR1 is SGHRS and CDR2 is YFSETQ. This CDR3 reads CASAASGGTDTQYF.

This chain links TRBV5-1 with TRBJ2-7; TCRdb proposes TRBD1, but this gene call is untestable without DNA. Germline-derived CDR1 and CDR2 are SGHRS and YFSETQ. CDR3 length: 15 residues. The CDR3 spells CASSLEFGGGMEQHF.

The chain employs TRBV7-9 and TRBJ1-6. The CDR3 contains 15 residues. The germline gives CDR1 SEHNR, CDR2 FQNEAQ (reference sequence). CDR3: CASSSAGVIGSPLHF.

The gene calls are TRBV30 and TRBJ2-6. The CDR3 loop spans 17 amino acids. CDR1 and CDR2 (germline): GTSNPN, SVGIG (reference sequence). CDR3: CAWSLEIGILGANVLTF.